The clone carrying this T cell receptor (beta chain) was found a few times. V was clipped by 3 bases and J by 1 base, with 19 bases between them. CDR1 DFQATT and CDR2 SNEGSKA come from the germline V gene (reference sequence). There are 17 residues in the CDR3. This entry is derived from a study of naive and memory T cell subsets. The beta constant-region primer was an equimolar mix of two oligonucleotides covering TRBC1 and TRBC2. TCRdb analysed the UMI-ligation and nested PCR reads with MiXCR anew, one entry per CDR3 protein. The repertoire holds approximately 27,000 distinct CDR3 sequences, with about 10% as singletons.

The specimen sequenced was effector memory CD4+ T cells from blood. Subset defined: effector memory, CD45RA- CD27-. The rearrangement joins TRBV20-1 to TRBJ1-5, with D perhaps matching TRBD1 (6 bases). This receptor was taken from a human donor in good health. The DNA of the CDR3 is TGCAGTGCTAGCCCGACAGGAAGTTTTCGCAGCAATCAGCCCCAGCATTTT. Encoded protein: CSASPTGSFRSNQPQHF.